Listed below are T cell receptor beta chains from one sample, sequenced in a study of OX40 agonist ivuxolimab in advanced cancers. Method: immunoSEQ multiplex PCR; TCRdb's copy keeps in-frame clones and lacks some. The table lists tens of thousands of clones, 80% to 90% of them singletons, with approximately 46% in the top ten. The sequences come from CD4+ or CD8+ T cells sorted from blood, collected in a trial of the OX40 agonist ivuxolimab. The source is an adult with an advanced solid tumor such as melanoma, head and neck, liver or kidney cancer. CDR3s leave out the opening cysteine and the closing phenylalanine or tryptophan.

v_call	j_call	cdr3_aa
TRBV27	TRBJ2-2	ASSWGGAGELF
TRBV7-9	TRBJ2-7	ASNTGTGEGEQY
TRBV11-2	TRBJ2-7	ASSLDTGGSREQY
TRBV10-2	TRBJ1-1	ASSENHGSLEAF
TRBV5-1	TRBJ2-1	ASSRGQGGYNEQF
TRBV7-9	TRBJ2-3	ASSPDRTTDTQY
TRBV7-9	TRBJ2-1	ASSPTTGSSYNEQF
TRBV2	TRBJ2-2	ASRPSGGSAGELF
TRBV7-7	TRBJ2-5	ASSLAWGGQETQY
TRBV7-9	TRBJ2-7	ASSVTIYEQY
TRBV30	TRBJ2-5	AWSEGLGETQY
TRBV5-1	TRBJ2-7	ASSLAGGLSYEQY
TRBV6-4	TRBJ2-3	ASSPGLASTDTQY
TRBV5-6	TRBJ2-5	ASSPPSEGETQY
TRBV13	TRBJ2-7	ASRPSVLGPSEQY
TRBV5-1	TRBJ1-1	ASSLGPGTTEAF
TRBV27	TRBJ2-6	ASGLAGGLGANVLT
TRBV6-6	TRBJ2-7	ASSPEGITYEQY
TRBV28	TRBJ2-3	ASSLGYGGASTDTQY
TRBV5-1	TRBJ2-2	ASSFRTGNPTGELF
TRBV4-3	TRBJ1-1	ASSQDSNTEAF
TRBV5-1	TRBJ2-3	ASSAGQGAGDTQY
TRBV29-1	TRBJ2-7	SVEDLQGGEQY
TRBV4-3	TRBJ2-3	ASSQDYLADTQY
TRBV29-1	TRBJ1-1	SVVLTEAF
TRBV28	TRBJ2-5	ASSTLGGGAFETQY
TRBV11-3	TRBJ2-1	ASSHDSSGGADEQF
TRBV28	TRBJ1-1	ASSLEQGNTEAF
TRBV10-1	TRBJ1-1	ASSEGGQGVVGAF
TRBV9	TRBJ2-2	ASSPGPAPRFNTGELF
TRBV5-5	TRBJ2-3	ASSLVDGDTQY
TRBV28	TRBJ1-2	ASRIQGADYGYT
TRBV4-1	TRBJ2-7	ASSQDSGTSSYEQY
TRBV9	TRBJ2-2	ASTAAAVVIPPSGTGELF
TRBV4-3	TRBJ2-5	ASSQVAGKETQY
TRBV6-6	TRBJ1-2	ASSPGQGAS
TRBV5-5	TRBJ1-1	ASSLSDGTEAF
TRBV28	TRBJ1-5	ASSLGNSGWHQPQH
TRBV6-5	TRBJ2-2	ASSYRGGRAGELF
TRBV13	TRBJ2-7	ASSLSYEQY
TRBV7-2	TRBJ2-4	ASSTPSGQEYIQY
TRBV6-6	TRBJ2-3	ASSSPTDTQY